The sequence of this T cell receptor beta chain was determined in a study of CD8 T cells in ankylosing spondylitis. Researchers built TCR beta libraries using quantitative 5'-RACE with molecular barcodes. TCRdb re-derived calls from the 5' RACE reads in MiXCR, one entry per CDR3 protein. The sample has 180,000 or so distinct CDR3 sequences; 11% are singletons. This clonotype has at least ten counts. Its antigen remains unknown. Study-wide results and limits: Reportedly, significant enrichment of disease-linked clones occurred in matched ankylosing spondylitis synovial fluid. For ankylosing spondylitis blood, a TCR beta motif of 7 or 8 highly homologous variants appeared characteristic.

The germline V gene has CDR1 MRHNA and CDR2 SNTAGT. The CDR3 sequence is 16 residues long. V shed 5 bases and J shed 3 bases, with 18 bases lying between them. This rearrangement joins TRBV6-4 to TRBJ2-3; perhaps TRBD2 as D (7 bases). This clonotype was sampled from a male donor with ankylosing spondylitis or in good health (not recorded which). The sequencing sample was made of blood, either unsorted or a sorted T cell fraction (not recorded which). The CDR3 DNA is TGTGCCAGCAGTTCCTTGGGGGGGCCGGAGACAGATACGCAGTATTTT. The encoded protein is CASSSLGGPETDTQYF.